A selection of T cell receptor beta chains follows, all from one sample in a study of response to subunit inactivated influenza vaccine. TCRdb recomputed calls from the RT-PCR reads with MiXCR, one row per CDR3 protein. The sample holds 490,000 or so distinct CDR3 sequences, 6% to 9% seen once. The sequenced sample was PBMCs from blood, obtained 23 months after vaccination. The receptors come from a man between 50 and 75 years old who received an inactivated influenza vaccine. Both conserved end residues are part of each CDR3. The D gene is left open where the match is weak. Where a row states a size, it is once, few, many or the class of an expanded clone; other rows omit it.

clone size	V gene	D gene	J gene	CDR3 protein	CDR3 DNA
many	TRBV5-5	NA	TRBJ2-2	CASSLAYGNTGELFF	TGTGCCAGCAGCTTGGCCTATGGGAACACCGGGGAGCTGTTTTTT
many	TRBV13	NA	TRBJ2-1	CASSLGGIGTPEHEQFF	TGTGCCAGCAGCTTAGGCGGGATCGGGACTCCTGAGCATGAGCAGTTCTTC
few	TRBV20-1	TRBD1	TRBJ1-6	CSARDRDSPLHF	TGCAGTGCCCGGGACAGAGATTCACCCCTCCACTTT
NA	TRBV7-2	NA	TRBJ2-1	CASSLGGTIYYNEQFF	TGTGCCAGCAGCTTAGGAGGGACAATCTACTACAATGAGCAGTTCTTC
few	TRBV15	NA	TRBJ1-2	CATSSGIFNYGYTF	TGTGCCACCAGCTCGGGGATTTTTAACTATGGCTACACCTTC
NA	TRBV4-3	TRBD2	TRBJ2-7	CASSLTGTSGTEQYF	TGCGCCAGCAGCCTTACCGGGACTAGCGGGACTGAGCAGTACTTC
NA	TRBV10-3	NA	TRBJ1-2	CAIMVEGGTGYTF	TGTGCCATCATGGTTGAGGGGGGCACGGGCTACACCTTC
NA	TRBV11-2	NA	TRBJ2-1	CASTLTAENYNEQFF	TGTGCCAGCACCCTTACAGCGGAGAACTACAATGAGCAGTTCTTC
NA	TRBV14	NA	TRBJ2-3	CASSQLRTGDTQYF	TGTGCCAGCAGCCAACTCCGAACGGGGGATACGCAGTATTTT
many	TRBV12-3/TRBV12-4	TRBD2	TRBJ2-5	CASSYPPSGQETQYF	TGTGCCAGCAGTTACCCACCTAGCGGACAAGAGACCCAGTACTTC
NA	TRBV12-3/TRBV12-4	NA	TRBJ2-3	CASSPSGSPSADTQYF	TGTGCCAGCAGTCCGTCCGGATCCCCTAGCGCAGATACGCAGTATTTT
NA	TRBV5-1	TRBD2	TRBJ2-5	CASSLRGGQQETQYF	TGCGCCAGCAGCTTGCGGGGGGGACAACAAGAGACCCAGTACTTC
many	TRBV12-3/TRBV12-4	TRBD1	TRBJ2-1	CASSSRQGGEQFF	TGTGCCAGCAGTTCGCGACAGGGGGGTGAGCAGTTCTTC
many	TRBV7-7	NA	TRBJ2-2	CASSLGGGNTGELFF	TGTGCTAGCAGCTTAGGCGGGGGCAACACCGGGGAGCTGTTTTTT
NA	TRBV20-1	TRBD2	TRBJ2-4	CSARPMGLAGGFQYF	TGCAGTGCTAGACCTATGGGACTAGCGGGAGGGTTTCAGTACTTC
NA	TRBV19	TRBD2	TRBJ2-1	CASNMGLAGGRNEQFF	TGTGCCAGTAACATGGGACTAGCGGGAGGGCGGAATGAGCAGTTCTTC
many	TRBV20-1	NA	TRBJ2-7	CSASSAEAYEQYF	TGCAGTGCTAGTTCGGCGGAAGCCTACGAGCAGTACTTC
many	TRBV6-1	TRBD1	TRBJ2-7	CASSPGTDTYEQYF	TGTGCCAGCAGCCCCGGGACAGACACATACGAGCAGTACTTC
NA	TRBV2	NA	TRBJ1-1	CASTGLVGDTEAFF	TGTGCCAGCACGGGTCTAGTGGGGGACACTGAAGCTTTCTTT
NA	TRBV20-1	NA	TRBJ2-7	CSAKKRQDAWGEQYF	TGCAGTGCCAAGAAAAGGCAGGACGCCTGGGGAGAGCAGTACTTC
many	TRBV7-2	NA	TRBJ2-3	CASSFLDSTDTQYF	TGTGCCAGCAGCTTTCTGGACAGCACAGATACGCAGTATTTT
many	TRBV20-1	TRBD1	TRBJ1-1	CSARRTGWNTEAFF	TGCAGTGCTAGACGGACAGGGTGGAACACTGAAGCTTTCTTT
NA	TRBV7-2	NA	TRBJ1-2	CASSPMGDYGYTF	TGTGCCAGCAGCCCCATGGGGGACTATGGCTACACCTTC
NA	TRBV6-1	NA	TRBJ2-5	CASKGTGRLPQETQYF	TGTGCCAGCAAGGGGACGGGGAGACTTCCTCAAGAGACCCAGTACTTC
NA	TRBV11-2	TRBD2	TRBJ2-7	CASSLEASGGLGEQYF	TGTGCCAGCAGCTTAGAGGCTAGCGGGGGCCTCGGCGAGCAGTACTTC
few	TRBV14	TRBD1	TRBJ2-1	CASSPNYRDREQFF	TGTGCCAGCAGCCCGAATTACCGGGACAGGGAGCAGTTCTTC
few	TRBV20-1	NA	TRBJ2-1	CSARAEAGYNEQFF	TGCAGTGCCCGGGCCGAGGCCGGCTACAATGAGCAGTTCTTC
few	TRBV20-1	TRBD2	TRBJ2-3	CSAPRASGGNTDTQYF	TGCAGTGCTCCCCGTGCTAGCGGGGGGAACACAGATACGCAGTATTTT
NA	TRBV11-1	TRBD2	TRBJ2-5	CASSLREVAGDTDVTQYF	TGTGCCAGCAGCTTAAGGGAAGTAGCGGGAGATACAGATGTGACCCAGTACTTC
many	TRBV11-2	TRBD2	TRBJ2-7	CASSRTSGSYEQYF	TGTGCCAGCAGCCGGACTAGCGGGAGCTACGAGCAGTACTTC
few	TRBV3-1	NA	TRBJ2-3	CASSQGARLSPTDTQYF	TGTGCCAGCAGCCAAGGGGCAAGGTTGAGTCCCACAGATACGCAGTATTTT
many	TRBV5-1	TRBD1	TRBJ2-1	CASSSLTGVPYNEQFF	TGCGCCAGCAGCTCACTAACAGGGGTACCCTACAATGAGCAGTTCTTC
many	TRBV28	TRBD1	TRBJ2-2	CATSGQGYTGELFF	TGTGCCACCTCGGGACAGGGGTACACCGGGGAGCTGTTTTTT
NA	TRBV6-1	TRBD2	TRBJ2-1	CASSGPSGSGNEQFF	TGTGCCAGCAGTGGGCCCAGCGGGAGCGGCAATGAGCAGTTCTTC
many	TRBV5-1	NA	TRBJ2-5	CASSTEGQETQYF	TGCGCCAGCAGCACAGAGGGCCAAGAGACCCAGTACTTC
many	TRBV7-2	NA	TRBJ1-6	CASSPLGGNDNSPLHF	TGTGCCAGCAGCCCCCTTGGAGGGAACGATAATTCACCCCTCCACTTT
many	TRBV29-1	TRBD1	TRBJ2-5	CSVGRQGFGETQYF	TGCAGCGTTGGCCGACAGGGGTTTGGAGAGACCCAGTACTTC
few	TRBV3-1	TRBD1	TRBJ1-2	CASSQTGGVYGYTF	TGTGCCAGCAGCCAAACAGGGGGTGTCTATGGCTACACCTTC
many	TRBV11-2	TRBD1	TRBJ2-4	CASRDSLAKNIQYF	TGTGCCAGTAGGGACAGTTTAGCCAAAAACATTCAGTACTTC
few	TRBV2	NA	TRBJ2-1	CASSQPRGSYNEQFF	TGTGCCAGCAGTCAACCCCGGGGCTCCTACAATGAGCAGTTCTTC
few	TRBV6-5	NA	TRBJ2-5	CASSYSGGLEETQYF	TGTGCCAGCAGTTACTCGGGGGGGCTGGAGGAGACCCAGTACTTC
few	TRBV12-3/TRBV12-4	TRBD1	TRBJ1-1	CASSLGTGLEAFF	TGTGCCAGCAGCCTTGGGACAGGATTGGAAGCTTTCTTT